This record concerns one TCR beta chain sequence. This clonotype came up many times. Its antigen has not been determined. Base qualities are not provided; no much larger clone lies one nucleotide away. The data were taken from a study of Graves' ophthalmopathy and Graves' hyperthyroidism (dated by TCRdb to 2016 to 2019). Regarding the research as a whole: Peripheral blood was collected at initial diagnosis, before any treatment. The study used TCR beta repertoire signatures to distinguish Graves' ophthalmopathy from Graves' hyperthyroidism and to predict progression to ophthalmopathy. In total, 135 blood samples were TCR-sequenced: some 40 ophthalmopathy, some 80 hyperthyroidism and roughly 17 hyperthyroidism-to-ophthalmopathy patients. To explore V-J signatures distinguishing ophthalmopathy from hyperthyroidism, a discovery set of more than 95 patients (fewer than 45 ophthalmopathy, over 55 stable hyperthyroidism) was enrolled. The independent validation cohort included 20 or so hyperthyroidism patients plus 17 patients who later progressed from hyperthyroidism to ophthalmopathy. In several hyperthyroidism patients, the T-cell repertoire of thyroid tissue was compared with the T-cell repertoire of blood. Following sample collection, hyperthyroidism patients were given methimazole at a starting dose of 30 mg daily, and ophthalmopathy patients were given high-dose intravenous methylprednisolone. The roughly 90 discovery patients were divided at random into training and test sets in a 7:3 ratio.

The junction shows trimming of 4 bases on V and 3 bases on J, plus 15 bases between the germline ends. The CDR3 contains 15 residues, cysteine and phenylalanine counted. The CDR3 DNA has 45 bases and is translated from base 1. The germline V gene sets CDR1 to MNHEY and CDR2 to SVGAGI. Ophthalmopathy patients were characterized by moderately to severely active disease, a Clinical Activity Score of at least 3, a NOSPECS grade of at least 4, and a disease duration under 3 months. Patients with other autoimmune diseases, uncontrolled infections, pregnancy or lactation were excluded. Diagnosis relied on clinical symptoms, serum thyroxine, TRAb, thyroid ultrasound and orbital computed tomography. Ficoll-Paque density gradient centrifugation was used to isolate PBMCs from approximately 10 ml of fresh peripheral blood. Total RNA was extracted with Trizol reagent and quality-checked on an Agilent 2100 Bioanalyzer.

For repertoire sequencing, TCR beta CDR3 regions were amplified from RNA transcripts. HTBI primers and the Qiagen OneStep RT-PCR kit were used in a first-round RT-PCR, which was followed by a second-round multiplex PCR, size selection and purification. Sequencing of the libraries was carried out on an Illumina HiSeq2000 in paired-end mode with 100 bp reads. The original pipeline was this. SOAPnuke was used to process the reads, throwing out any read that had adapters, had uncalled bases, had a mean Phred below 15, or lacked an exact constant-primer or identifier match. High-quality paired reads were merged with COPE v1.2.5. Clonotypes were defined as unique nucleotide sequences and were aligned to IMGT TRB V, D and J references using MiTCR v1.1. The analysis was limited to V-J combinations with a frequency above 0.0001, which together covered approximately 99% of repertoires. For each V-J combination, a TCR clonal expansion and chaos score was defined as F50 clonal expansion divided by the chaos observed in the TCRdist matrix. Welch's t-statistics and random forest were used to reduce features to more than ten V-J combinations, which were fed into a naive Bayes classifier. The Morisita-Horn index was used to measure how similar the thyroid and blood repertoires were. TCRdb handled the public reads itself, with Q25 trimming in fastp and clone calling in MiXCR, and kept productive beta chains. Each entry is one CDR3 protein sequence, shown with its most common DNA and genes. The V and J calls come from TCRdb's annotation, not from the publication. The table for this sample lists 350,000 to 400,000 distinct CDR3 sequences; approximately 20% of them were counted only once. About 1.4% of the sample is held by the ten biggest clonotypes.

What the research found in general, with its limitations: The 13-signature model separated ophthalmopathy from stable hyperthyroidism with 85% to 90% sensitivity and approximately 83% specificity in cross-validation, and 80%/75% in the test set. In validation, the model predicted ophthalmopathy progression with roughly 68% sensitivity and around 72% specificity; more than ten predicted patients were CT-confirmed with GO in a median of about 6.1 months. No statistical method was used to predetermine the sample size, and group allocation was not hidden from the investigators. Most expanded thyroid clonotypes with a frequency above 0.001 also appeared in blood, which suggests that blood repertoires may reflect the immune response in the thyroid.

The rearrangement combines TRBV6-5 with TRBJ1-1, with the D gene too uncertain to name. Sequences were obtained from peripheral blood. The receptor's source is a woman aged 18-29 years with Graves' ophthalmopathy. Donor details come from another sample of the same person, matched by shared clones. The nucleotides read TGTGCCAGCAGTTTCTTCCGGGCCCTTCACACTGAAGCTTTCTTT. This encodes CASSFFRALHTEAFF.